The 16 T cell receptor beta chains below come from one sample, sequenced in a study of cytomegalovirus exposure and HLA in healthy donors. Amplification used 60 Vbeta primers and 13 Jbeta primers. Method: immunoSEQ multiplex PCR; TCRdb's copy keeps in-frame clones and lacks some. There are 65,000 to 100,000 clones in the sample; roughly 80% occur only once, and roughly 14% lies in the top ten. What was sequenced was PBMCs. The receptors derive from a woman between 35 and 50 years old in good health and CMV-seropositive.

This rearrangement joins TRBV19 to TRBJ2-3; 9 positions agree with TRBD2. The CDR3 is made up of 17 amino acids. The germline V gene encodes CDR1 LNHDA and CDR2 SQIVND (reference sequence). The J segment lost 6 bases and the V segment lost 5 bases, leaving 15 bases of the junction unmatched. The CDR3 region has the DNA TGTGCCAGTAGTCAACGACTAGCGGTCCTTCTAGTGGATACGCAGTATTTT. Translation: CASSQRLAVLLVDTQYF.

V is TRBV12-5 and J is TRBJ2-5; TRBD1 might be the D (5 bases). CDR1 and CDR2 from the germline V gene are LGHNT and FRNRAP. With 1 base removed from V and 2 bases from J, the gap between germline ends came to 14 bases. The CDR3 runs to 16 residues. This CDR3 is CASGLGTGQGQETQYF. The CDR3 region has the DNA TGTGCTAGTGGTTTGGGGACCGGGCAGGGACAAGAGACCCAGTACTTC.

Here the CDR3 DNA reads TGTGCCAGTAGTTCCCAAGACGCGGGGCAGTTCTTC. It codes for CASSSQDAGQFF. V and J are TRBV19 and TRBJ2-1; the D gene is possibly TRBD2 (5 bases). The CDR3 sequence is 12 residues long. Germline assignment: CDR1 LNHDA and CDR2 SQIVND (reference sequence). V lost 5 bases, J lost 12 bases, and 14 bases lay in between.

This chain links TRBV7-2 with TRBJ1-6; D is perhaps TRBD1 (6 bases). Trimming took 6 bases from V and 11 from J, leaving 20 bases between them. The germline V gene encodes CDR1 SGHTA and CDR2 FQGNSA. This CDR3 is built from 15 residues. The CDR3 DNA is TGTGCCAGCAGGCGCTCCGGGGGGGCGCGGGCACCCCTCCACTTT. This sequence encodes CASRRSGGARAPLHF.

The V and J genes are TRBV28 and TRBJ2-5, with 9 bases that match TRBD2. The CDR3 covers 16 residues. Trimming at V came to 6 bases and at J to 5 bases, leaving 13 bases not matched to a gene. The germline gives CDR1 MDHEN, CDR2 SYDVKM. CDR3 in DNA: TGTGCCAGCAGACCTCCTCCTAGCGGGAACTGGGAGACCCAGTACTTC. Translation gives CASRPPPSGNWETQYF.

The gene calls are TRBV2 and TRBJ2-3; 8 nucleotides agree with TRBD1. V was clipped by 4 bases and J by 4 bases; unmatched bases: 4. The CDR3 contains 14 residues. In germline, CDR1 is SNHLY, CDR2 FYNNEI. CDR3: CASSVDRAPDTQYF. The CDR3 DNA reads as TGTGCCAGCAGTGTGGACAGGGCCCCAGATACGCAGTATTTT.

The V and J genes are TRBV6-5 and TRBJ2-7, with D possibly being TRBD2 (6 bases). V was shortened by 6 bases and J by 8 bases, with 11 bases between the two germline ends. The V gene's germline CDR1 is MNHEY and CDR2 SVGAGI. This CDR3 has 11 amino acids. The DNA of the CDR3 is TGTGCCAGCAGCGCCGGGGGAAAGCAGTACTTC. It translates to CASSAGGKQYF.

This chain uses TRBV27 with TRBJ2-7; 8 bases agree with TRBD2. The CDR3 extends over 15 amino acids. V was pared by 7 bases and J by 2 bases, with 10 bases of the junction left unmatched. Looked up from germline, CDR1 is MNHEY and CDR2 is SMNVEV (reference sequence). CDR3 loop: CASNFAGGNTYEQYF. The CDR3 bases are TGTGCCAGCAATTTTGCGGGGGGCAATACCTACGAGCAGTACTTC.

This rearrangement joins TRBV6-6 to TRBJ1-4; D is unclear. The CDR3 covers 16 residues. With 4 bases removed from V and 2 bases from J, the gap between germline ends came to 14 bases. In germline, CDR1 is MNHNY, CDR2 SVGAGI (reference sequence). The chain's CDR3 is CASSSAGVGTNEKLFF. The CDR3 region has the DNA TGTGCCAGCAGTTCCGCGGGTGTGGGGACTAATGAAAAACTGTTTTTT.

The chain recombines TRBV2 with TRBJ2-5; the D gene is possibly TRBD2 (6 bases). With the DNA end fitting TRBJ2-7 better, the J assignment may be wrong. The germline CDR1 and CDR2 sequences are SNHLY and FYNNEI. CDR3 size: 13 residues. The CDR3, as DNA: TGTGCCAGCAGTGTTAGGGAGGACTACGAGCAGTACTTC. Translation: CASSVREDYEQYF.

This clone was seen a single time. V is TRBV28 and J is TRBJ2-1; 15 bases fit TRBD2. V shed 6 bases and J 0 bases; nucleotides not matched to a gene: 18. The CDR3 spans 22 residues. Germline-derived CDR1 and CDR2 are MDHEN and SYDVKM. Here the CDR3 reads CASRPGLAGGRSLVGSYNEQFF. The DNA of the CDR3 is TGTGCCAGCAGGCCCGGACTAGCGGGAGGGCGGTCCTTAGTTGGCTCCTACAATGAGCAGTTCTTC.

V and J are TRBV7-2 and TRBJ2-3, with D perhaps matching TRBD1 (5 bases). V lost 4 bases and J 4 bases, leaving 15 bases between the germline ends. Per the germline V gene, CDR1 is SGHTA and CDR2 is FQGNSA. CDR3 size: 15 residues. This CDR3 is CASSSWTSVADTQYF. In DNA, the CDR3 is TGTGCCAGCAGCTCCTGGACAAGTGTGGCAGATACGCAGTATTTT.

The chain links TRBV30 to TRBJ1-1; the D gene is possibly TRBD1 (5 bases). The CDR3 loop spans 13 amino acids. Germline V CDR1 and CDR2: GTSNPN, SVGIG (reference sequence). Trimming pared 3 bases from V and 0 bases from J, leaving 8 bases between. The CDR3 sequence is CAWSLQVNTEAFF. The CDR3 DNA sequence: TGTGCCTGGAGCCTACAGGTGAACACTGAAGCTTTCTTT. Supplemented by reference TRBV30 and TRBJ1-1, the full variable domain reads SQTIHQWPATLVQPVGSPLSLECTVEGTSNPNLYWYRQAAGRGLQLLFYSVGIGQISSEVPQNLSASRPQDRQFILSSKKLLLSDSGFYLCAWSLQVNTEAFFGQGTRLTVV.

This chain joins TRBV6-5 and TRBJ1-2, with a tentative D call TRBD1 (5 bases). Germline V gene data show CDR1 as MNHEY and CDR2 as SVGAGI. Trimming cost V 6 bases and J 0 bases, with 14 bases left between them. This CDR3 has 15 amino acids. The CDR3 DNA is TGTGCCAGCAGCCGCGGGGACGGACCTAACTATGGCTACACCTTC. It yields the protein CASSRGDGPNYGYTF.

Remarks on this clone: The junction departs from germline at one end; a sequencing error may be responsible. The chain has TRBV11-1 and TRBJ1-6, with TRBD1 matching 9 bases. Germline V CDR1 and CDR2: SGHAT, FQDESV (reference sequence). This CDR3 contains 15 residues. CDR3: CASSTGTGIRSPLYF. CDR3 coding DNA: TGTGCCAGCAGTACCGGGACAGGGATTCGGTCACCCCTCTACTTT.

The CDR3 region is CASSQSGLPPADTQYF. The CDR3 bases are TGCGCCAGCAGCCAATCCGGACTCCCTCCGGCAGATACGCAGTATTTT. The chain uses TRBV4-3 and TRBJ2-3; D is perhaps TRBD2 (5 bases). Germline assignment: CDR1 LGHNA and CDR2 YSLEER. This CDR3 has 16 residues. V dropped 2 bases and J dropped 4 bases, with 16 bases sitting between them.